This T cell receptor (beta chain) came from a study of shared clonotypes between healthy human individuals. Whole-study context: CD4 naive and CD4 memory each took three plates per donor, while CD8 naive took two and CD8 memory one.

As to this clone: What it recognizes is unknown.

Investigators divided CD4+ cells into CD45RA+ naive and CD45RA-negative memory subsets. Study outcomes and limitations: What rarefaction showed was incomplete sorted-subset sequencing despite large depth.

The CDR3 runs 13 residues. The V gene lost 4 bases and the J gene lost 7 bases, with 11 bases spanning the gap. The germline V gene encodes CDR1 SGHKS and CDR2 YYEKEE (reference sequence). DNA at about 190 ng, around 30,000 T cell genomes, went into sorted-subset replicate PCRs. Profiling relied on immunoSEQ multiplex PCR, and the TCRdb table lists in-frame clones only, not all of them. This repertoire shows 1,400,000 or so clones, approximately 98.5% found once; its top ten account for under 0.45%. Material for sequencing was naive CD4+ T cells sorted from blood. The subset: CD45RA+ positively selected. The chain recombines TRBV5-5 with TRBJ1-4; D remains unclear. The TCR sequence derives from a man under 40 in good health. The CDR3 is CASSRRTGEKLFF. The CDR3 DNA is TGTGCCAGCAGCAGACGGACGGGTGAAAAACTGTTTTTT.